One sample yielded the 21 T cell receptor beta chains listed below, sequenced in a study of pediatric ulcerative colitis. Rectal tissue came from one to two pinch biopsies taken at colonoscopy. The method was immunoSEQ multiplex PCR; TCRdb's version includes in-frame clones alone and lacks a portion of them. Of around 34,000 clones in the sample, about 81% were seen once. Input material: gut tissue. The origin of the receptors is a boy aged 5 to 17 with mild ulcerative colitis.

This clone was detected once. V is TRBV23-1 and J is TRBJ1-4; 7 bases map to TRBD1. TRBV23-1 counts as an open reading frame of uncertain function. The CDR3 totals 17 residues. V was clipped by 1 base and J by 7 bases; unmatched bases: 12. DNA for the CDR3: TGCGCCAGCAGTCAATTCCCACCGAGACAGGGAGGTGAAAAACTGTTTTTT. It codes for CASSQFPPRQGGEKLFF.

The genes are TRBV5-4 and TRBJ2-2, with D hard to call. Trimming shortened V by 4 bases and J by 6 bases, and 10 bases separated the two germline ends. CDR1 is SGHNT and CDR2 is YYREEE in the germline V gene (reference sequence). The CDR3 contains 13 residues. CDR3: CASSPIGAGELFF. The CDR3 DNA reads TGTGCCAGCAGCCCCATTGGTGCCGGGGAGCTGTTTTTT. Full variable domain (remainder filled in from reference TRBV5-4 and TRBJ2-2): ETGVTQSPTHLIKTRGQQVTLRCSSQSGHNTVSWYQQALGQGPQFIFQYYREEENGRGNFPPRFSGLQFPNYSSELNVNALELDDSALYLCASSPIGAGELFFGEGSRLTVL.

This chain uses TRBV7-9 with TRBJ2-1; D call uncertain. This CDR3 comprises 14 residues. CDR1 and CDR2 from the germline V gene are SEHNR and FQNEAQ (reference sequence). Trimming removed 0 bases at V and 0 bases at J, with 3 bases between. CDR3: CASSLADSYNEQFF. CDR3 sequence (DNA): TGTGCCAGCAGCTTAGCGGACTCCTACAATGAGCAGTTCTTC.

This clone appeared a single time. Written as DNA, the CDR3 is TGTGCCAGCAGTCCCGGACTAGCGGGGAGCTCCTACAATGAGCAGTTCTTC. This sequence encodes CASSPGLAGSSYNEQFF. This rearrangement joins TRBV27 to TRBJ2-1; 12 positions agree with TRBD2. The V gene's germline CDR1 is MNHEY and CDR2 SMNVEV (reference sequence). CDR3 length: 17 amino acids. V shed 5 bases, J shed 0 bases, and the junction held 5 bases outside the gene matches.

This clone counts as medium-sized. The V and J genes are TRBV19 and TRBJ1-1; 8 positions match TRBD1. In germline, CDR1 is LNHDA, CDR2 SQIVND (reference sequence). CDR3 length: 13 residues. The junction had 7 bases not matched to a gene; V was cut back by 3 bases and J by 10 bases. CDR3: CASSISRGLGAFF. The CDR3 DNA follows: TGTGCCAGTAGTATCTCCAGGGGGCTAGGAGCTTTCTTT. Drawing the rest from reference TRBV19 and TRBJ1-1, the complete variable domain is DGGITQSPKYLFRKEGQNVTLSCEQNLNHDAMYWYRQDPGQGLRLIYYSQIVNDFQKGDIAEGYSVSREKKESFPLTVTSAQKNPTAFYLCASSISRGLGAFFGQGTRLTVV.

The J gene is TRBJ1-6, the V gene TRBV6-1; D perhaps matches TRBD1 (5 bases). The V end was cut by 7 bases, the J end by 10 bases, with 20 bases between. The CDR3 consists of 15 residues. The V gene's germline CDR1 is MNHNS and CDR2 SASEGT. The CDR3 spells CASTGDVLGVSPLHF. Here the CDR3 DNA reads TGTGCCAGCACTGGGGACGTGTTAGGTGTGTCACCCCTCCACTTT.

This clone was found a few times. This chain uses TRBV6-1 with TRBJ1-1; D is perhaps TRBD1 (5 bases). The V gene lost 2 bases and the J gene lost 11 bases, with 15 bases spanning the gap. CDR1 and CDR2 from the germline V gene are MNHNS and SASEGT. There are 13 residues in the CDR3. This CDR3 reads CASSESTGRWAFF. The CDR3 DNA sequence: TGTGCCAGCAGTGAATCTACAGGCCGATGGGCTTTCTTT.

The V and J genes are TRBV6-1 and TRBJ2-1; D gene ambiguous. Germline-derived CDR1 and CDR2 are MNHNS and SASEGT. The CDR3 extends over 12 amino acids. V was shortened by 5 bases and J by 6 bases, with 8 bases between the two germline ends. The CDR3 sequence is CASSRPFNEQFF. DNA of the CDR3: TGTGCCAGCAGTAGGCCATTCAATGAGCAGTTCTTC.

This chain links TRBV7-2 with TRBJ1-2, with a weak D call TRBD1 (6 bases). The germline V and J ends were trimmed by 5 bases and 7 bases, with 17 bases remaining between them. CDR3 length: 14 residues. Germline values: CDR1 SGHTA, CDR2 FQGNSA. CDR3: CASSRNREGSGYTF. The CDR3 DNA sequence: TGTGCCAGCAGCCGAAACAGGGAGGGGAGTGGCTACACCTTC.

Comment on this clone: Other DNA sequences in this sample translate to the same CDR3. V and J are TRBV5-6 and TRBJ1-1; no firm D call. This CDR3 is 14 amino acids long. Germline V gene lookup returns CDR1 SGHDT and CDR2 YYEEEE. The V end lost 2 bases, the J end lost 3 bases, and 11 bases lay between the germline ends. CDR3 residues: CASSFKGRDTEAFF. CDR3 nucleotides: TGTGCCAGCAGCTTTAAGGGAAGGGACACTGAAGCTTTCTTT.

The chain recombines TRBV5-1 with TRBJ1-6; 9 bases agree with TRBD1. V lost 4 bases and J lost 0; bases outside the gene matches: 2. The CDR3 has 16 residues. Germline V gene sequence: CDR1 SGHRS, CDR2 YFSETQ. Here the CDR3 DNA reads TGCGCCAGCAGCCCGGGACAGGGCTCCTATAATTCACCCCTCCACTTT. As protein: CASSPGQGSYNSPLHF.

The rearrangement joins TRBV2 to TRBJ2-3; 10 positions match TRBD2. The junction had 10 bases not matched to a gene; V was cut back by 10 bases and J by 3 bases. CDR1 and CDR2 (germline): SNHLY, FYNNEI. This CDR3 region has 15 residues. CDR3 sequence: CATTPPSGGTDTQYF. CDR3 nucleotide sequence: TGTGCCACCACCCCCCCTAGCGGGGGAACAGATACGCAGTATTTT.

This chain links TRBV15 with TRBJ1-2; D perhaps matches TRBD1 (6 bases). Germline V gene data show CDR1 as LNHNV and CDR2 as YYDKDF (reference sequence). This CDR3 contains 13 residues. Trimming shortened V by 6 bases and J by 8 bases, and 16 bases separated the two germline ends. CDR3 nucleotide sequence: TGTGCCACCAGATCCTCGGGGGCTAGGGGCTACACCTTC. Translation gives CATRSSGARGYTF.

The V call is TRBV2, the J call TRBJ2-7; 9 bases agree with TRBD1. This CDR3 region has 12 residues. Germline loops: CDR1 SNHLY, CDR2 FYNNEI. After removal of 9 bases from V and 4 bases from J, the junction contained 4 bases not matched to a gene. The DNA for the CDR3 is TGTGCCAGAGGGGACAGGGTATACGAGCAGTACTTC. Its translation: CARGDRVYEQYF.

The V and J genes are TRBV4-2 and TRBJ1-1; D may be TRBD1 (5 bases). The CDR3 covers 12 residues. The germline V and J ends were trimmed by 1 base and 8 bases, with 8 bases remaining between them. Germline assignment: CDR1 LGHNA and CDR2 YNFKEQ. The CDR3 region is CASSQVGGEAFF. The CDR3 DNA reads TGTGCCAGCAGCCAAGTGGGGGGGGAAGCTTTCTTT.

The chain carries TRBV7-6 and TRBJ2-7; no clear D gene. Germline CDR1 is SGHVS and CDR2 is FNYEAQ. CDR3 length: 15 residues. Trimming took off 1 base at V and 0 bases at J, with 10 bases between the two ends. CDR3 sequence reads: CASSLGDWSSYEQYF. As DNA, the CDR3 is TGTGCCAGCAGCTTAGGAGACTGGAGCTCCTACGAGCAGTACTTC.

The genes are TRBV30 and TRBJ2-3; 8 bases line up with TRBD2. The V and J ends lost 2 bases and 4 bases, in that order; junction bases with no gene match: 11. This CDR3 contains 16 residues. The germline V gene encodes CDR1 GTSNPN and CDR2 SVGIG (reference sequence). CDR3 sequence: CAWSLLSGEPADTQYF. The CDR3 DNA is TGTGCCTGGAGTTTGCTTAGCGGGGAACCGGCAGATACGCAGTATTTT. The complete variable domain, with remaining parts taken from reference TRBV30 and TRBJ2-3, reads SQTIHQWPATLVQPVGSPLSLECTVEGTSNPNLYWYRQAAGRGLQLLFYSVGIGQISSEVPQNLSASRPQDRQFILSSKKLLLSDSGFYLCAWSLLSGEPADTQYFGPGTRLTVL.

The chain recombines TRBV27 with TRBJ1-5; possibly TRBD1 for D (5 bases). The CDR3 is 15 amino acids. Germline lookup yields CDR1 MNHEY and CDR2 SMNVEV (reference sequence). Trimming left V 2 bases short and J 5 bases short, with 13 bases between. The CDR3 region has the DNA TGTGCCAGCAGTTTAGGTGTGACAGATGATCAGCCCCAGCATTTT. It encodes CASSLGVTDDQPQHF.

The rearrangement joins TRBV29-1 to TRBJ2-3; weak D call: TRBD1 (6 bases). The CDR3 is made up of 16 amino acids. CDR1 SQVTM and CDR2 ANQGSEA come from the germline V gene. Trimming took off 4 bases at V and 3 bases at J, with 20 bases between the two ends. CDR3 sequence: CSVGGTNRGTTDTQYF. CDR3 bases: TGCAGCGTTGGGGGAACCAACAGAGGGACAACAGATACGCAGTATTTT.

This rearrangement joins TRBV15 to TRBJ2-1; D is possibly TRBD1 (8 bases). CDR3 length: 15 residues. Germline assignment: CDR1 LNHNV and CDR2 YYDKDF (reference sequence). The germline V and J ends were trimmed by 4 bases and 5 bases, with 15 bases remaining between them. DNA for the CDR3: TGTGCCACCAGCAACACAGGGGGACTACACAATGAGCAGTTCTTC. It specifies CATSNTGGLHNEQFF.

V usage is TRBV4-1 and J usage is TRBJ1-1, with no clear D. The germline V and J ends were trimmed by 5 bases and 5 bases, with 12 bases remaining between them. Looked up from germline, CDR1 is MGHRA and CDR2 is YSYEKL. The CDR3 extends over 13 amino acids. CDR3 sequence: CASSSARETEAFF. The CDR3 region has the DNA TGCGCCAGCAGCTCTGCTAGGGAGACTGAAGCTTTCTTT.